The 21 T cell receptor beta chains below were found in one sample sequenced in a study of blood T cell repertoires in COVID-19. Assay: immunoSEQ multiplex PCR; the TCRdb copy retains only in-frame clones and omits some. This sample has approximately 170,000 clones, with about 90% found just once. What was sequenced was peripheral blood. These receptors were taken from a woman in her 70s with acute or convalescent COVID-19.

The CDR3 DNA reads as TGTGCCAGCAGCGTCTCTCCGACAGCCGCCTACGAGCAGTACTTC. Residues: CASSVSPTAAYEQYF. The chain employs TRBV9 and TRBJ2-7; weak D call: TRBD1 (5 bases). The CDR3 is 15 residues long. Germline assignment: CDR1 SGDLS and CDR2 YYNGEE. V shed 2 bases and J shed 2 bases, with 14 bases lying between them. Filled out from reference TRBV9 and TRBJ2-7, the complete variable domain reads DSGVTQTPKHLITATGQRVTLRCSPRSGDLSVYWYQQSLDQGLQFLIQYYNGEERAKGNILERFSAQQFPDLHSELNLSSLELGDSALYFCASSVSPTAAYEQYFGPGTRLTVT.

This clone turned up a few times. V usage is TRBV27 and J usage is TRBJ1-3; D is uncertain. Germline V gene lookup returns CDR1 MNHEY and CDR2 SMNVEV (reference sequence). The CDR3 has 15 residues. The ends were cut back, 7 bases at V and 2 bases at J, with 15 bases in the middle. The CDR3 coding sequence is TGTGCCAGCAAAGCCTCCGGGAATCCTGGAAACACCATATATTTT. Its translation is CASKASGNPGNTIYF.

J is TRBJ2-1 and V is TRBV7-9, with 12 nucleotides matching TRBD2. The CDR3 has 15 amino acids. Germline CDR1 is SEHNR and CDR2 is FQNEAQ (reference sequence). The V gene end was trimmed by 4 bases and the J gene end by 7 bases; junction bases not matched to a gene: 5. For the CDR3, the DNA is TGTGCCAGCAGCTCCACGACTAGCGGGAGTAATGAGCAGTTCTTC. It encodes CASSSTTSGSNEQFF.

The rearrangement links TRBV28 to TRBJ2-7; TRBD1 aligns across 10 bases. The CDR3 covers 16 residues. Trimming cost V 6 bases and J 5 bases; bases outside gene matches: 13. Germline CDR1 is MDHEN and CDR2 is SYDVKM. The CDR3 region is CASRVVGTGALHEQYF. For the CDR3, the DNA is TGTGCCAGCAGAGTGGTAGGGACAGGGGCTTTACACGAGCAGTACTTC.

This chain uses TRBV7-2 with TRBJ1-1; D gene unclear. V lost 6 bases and J 5 bases, leaving 13 bases between the germline ends. CDR3 length equals 13 residues. Germline V CDR1 and CDR2: SGHTA, FQGNSA. The CDR3 DNA is TGTGCCAGCAGATTCCGGGGTAGGACTGAAGCTTTCTTT. Amino acid sequence: CASRFRGRTEAFF.

This clone appeared once. V and J are TRBV4-1 and TRBJ1-4, with 9 bases identical to TRBD1. Trimming at V came to 6 bases and at J to 7 bases, leaving 3 bases not matched to a gene. Germline V CDR1 and CDR2: MGHRA, YSYEKL. The CDR3 length is 13 residues. For the CDR3, the DNA is TGCGCCAGCAGAAGACAGGGGGGTGAAAAACTGTTTTTT. Residues: CASRRQGGEKLFF.

The J gene is TRBJ1-2, the V gene TRBV5-4; weak D call: TRBD1 (6 bases). Between the trimmed V and J ends, which lost 0 bases and 4 bases, there was a span of 19 bases. The CDR3 consists of 17 residues. Per the germline V gene, CDR1 is SGHNT and CDR2 is YYREEE (reference sequence). The CDR3 DNA reads as TGTGCCAGCAGCTTGGCGGTTTCCAGGGGCGCAGGCTATGGCTACACCTTC. Amino acid sequence: CASSLAVSRGAGYGYTF. The full variable domain, with the rest looked up from reference TRBV5-4 and TRBJ1-2, is ETGVTQSPTHLIKTRGQQVTLRCSSQSGHNTVSWYQQALGQGPQFIFQYYREEENGRGNFPPRFSGLQFPNYSSELNVNALELDDSALYLCASSLAVSRGAGYGYTFGSGTRLTVV.

The chain couples TRBV9 to TRBJ2-1, with TRBD1 identical over 9 bases. CDR1 SGDLS and CDR2 YYNGEE come from the germline V gene. The CDR3 totals 16 residues. V shed 5 bases and J 5 bases; nucleotides not matched to a gene: 11. CDR3 coding DNA: TGTGCCAGCAGTAACCGGGACAGGGTCGATCACAATGAGCAGTTCTTC. Translated, it gives CASSNRDRVDHNEQFF.

The chain has TRBV15 and TRBJ2-5, with D possibly matching TRBD2 (5 bases). V was cut by 3 bases and J by 1 base, with 18 bases left in between. The CDR3 is 17 residues long. From germline, CDR1 is LNHNV and CDR2 YYDKDF (reference sequence). Here the CDR3 reads CATSSGGSRAFQETQYF. The CDR3 DNA follows: TGTGCCACCAGCAGTGGAGGATCTCGGGCCTTCCAAGAGACCCAGTACTTC.

This clone was detected only once. The chain links TRBV6-1 to TRBJ2-2, with D uncertain. The germline V and J ends were trimmed by 3 bases and 0 bases, with 8 bases remaining between them. Germline V gene lookup returns CDR1 MNHNS and CDR2 SASEGT. This CDR3 contains 15 residues. CDR3 region: CASSEGHTNTGELFF. The CDR3 DNA reads as TGTGCCAGCAGTGAGGGCCATACGAACACCGGGGAGCTGTTTTTT.

Only one count was recorded for this clone. The genes are TRBV9 and TRBJ2-1, with TRBD1 matching over 7 bases. Trimming cost V 0 bases and J 13 bases; bases outside gene matches: 10. Germline assignment: CDR1 SGDLS and CDR2 YYNGEE. The CDR3 consists of 14 residues. CDR3 coding DNA: TGTGCCAGCAGCGTAGCAGACGGGCAGGGGGTTCAGTTCTTC. It codes for CASSVADGQGVQFF.

V usage is TRBV6-6 and J usage is TRBJ2-1; D perhaps matches TRBD2 (5 bases). The CDR3 is 15 residues long. Trimming took off 2 bases at V and 7 bases at J, with 15 bases between the two ends. Germline CDR1 is MNHNY and CDR2 is SVGAGI (reference sequence). The CDR3 DNA reads TGTGCCAGCAGTTACGAGGGTCCTCTCGGGAATGAGCAGTTCTTC. This encodes CASSYEGPLGNEQFF.

This chain uses TRBV19 with TRBJ1-2, with 9 bases identical to TRBD1. This CDR3 is built from 14 residues. Germline loops: CDR1 LNHDA, CDR2 SQIVND (reference sequence). V trimming: 3 bases; J trimming: 8 bases; junction bases outside the gene matches: 7. CDR3 sequence: CASSIGTGIGGYTF. In DNA form, the CDR3 reads TGTGCCAGTAGTATTGGGACAGGGATTGGAGGCTACACCTTC.

This clone showed up just once. V gene TRBV19 combines with J gene TRBJ1-5; 7 bases fit TRBD1. J lost 7 bases, V lost 9 bases, and 9 bases had no gene match. Germline-derived CDR1 and CDR2 are LNHDA and SQIVND (reference sequence). The CDR3 totals 13 residues. The DNA for the CDR3 is TGTGCCAGCAAAGACAGGGTCGGGCAGCCCCAGCATTTT. Translated, it gives CASKDRVGQPQHF.

The chain carries TRBV24-1 and TRBJ2-2; 8 bases match TRBD2. The CDR3 is made up of 16 amino acids. Germline CDR1 is KGHDR and CDR2 is SFDVKD. J lost 7 bases, V lost 1 base, and 7 bases had no gene match. The CDR3 nucleotides read TGTGCCACCAGTGATTTCAGCGGGAGCGGGGGCGGGGAGCTGTTTTTT. Its translation: CATSDFSGSGGGELFF.

This chain joins TRBV5-6 and TRBJ1-2, with 7 bases matching TRBD1. The CDR3 has 16 amino acids. The ends lost 0 bases at V and 7 bases at J; junction bases unmatched: 12. The germline CDR1 and CDR2 sequences are SGHDT and YYEEEE. The CDR3 here is CASSLVGRGRGSGYTF. CDR3 nucleotides: TGTGCCAGCAGCTTGGTGGGTAGGGGGCGAGGAAGTGGCTACACCTTC.

The V gene is TRBV6-5, the J gene TRBJ1-1; D gene unclear. Germline CDR1 MNHEY, CDR2 SVGAGI. Trimming removed 4 bases from V and 6 bases from J, with 18 bases in between. The CDR3 consists of 15 residues. Here the CDR3 DNA reads TGTGCCAGCAGTTTCCGGGGAGGTAGAAACCCTGAAGCTTTCTTT. It specifies CASSFRGGRNPEAFF.

This rearrangement joins TRBV4-1 to TRBJ1-4; TRBD1 aligns across 7 bases. Trimming removed 2 bases from V and 5 bases from J; junction bases left unmatched: 5. The CDR3 consists of 15 residues. CDR1 and CDR2 (germline): MGHRA, YSYEKL. The CDR3 DNA follows: TGCGCCAGCAGCCAATCCCGACAGGGAAATGAAAAACTGTTTTTT. It translates to CASSQSRQGNEKLFF.

The rearrangement links TRBV6-6 to TRBJ1-3; 9 positions agree with TRBD1. V was pared by 4 bases and J by 3 bases, with 7 bases of the junction left unmatched. The CDR3 sequence is 16 residues long. Germline CDR1 MNHNY, CDR2 SVGAGI (reference sequence). The DNA for the CDR3 is TGTGCCAGCAGTTCCCCAGGACAGGGGAATGGAAACACCATATATTTT. This sequence encodes CASSSPGQGNGNTIYF.

V usage is TRBV4-3 and J usage is TRBJ1-1, with D hard to call. The CDR3 covers 15 residues. Germline values: CDR1 LGHNA, CDR2 YSLEER. V was trimmed by 2 bases and J by 4 bases, leaving 14 bases between them. The CDR3 nucleotides read TGCGCCAGCAGCCAACACGTCGGCGGGATCACTGAAGCTTTCTTT. It is translated as CASSQHVGGITEAFF.

J is TRBJ2-7 and V is TRBV27, with a weak D call TRBD1 (6 bases). Germline V gene sequence: CDR1 MNHEY, CDR2 SMNVEV (reference sequence). This CDR3 region has 15 residues. The V and J ends lost 1 base and 5 bases respectively, with 15 bases between them. CDR3 sequence: CASSLLTGRTHEQYF. DNA of the CDR3: TGTGCCAGCAGTTTATTAACAGGGAGAACGCACGAGCAGTACTTC.